The TCR beta chain described here comes from a study of cytomegalovirus exposure and HLA in healthy donors. Overall study findings and caveats: Earlier results showed most TCR beta V segments being productive about 87% or about 30% of the time.

60 Vbeta and 13 Jbeta primers were used in PCR. Libraries were prepared by immunoSEQ multiplex PCR; TCRdb keeps only in-frame clonotypes and omits some of them. The data show 45,000 to 75,000 clones, with around three quarters seen just once and 15% to 20% held by the top ten. Note on this clone: Its antigen is as yet unknown.

The CDR3 runs to 17 residues. V was pared by 3 bases and J by 3 bases, with 9 bases of the junction left unmatched. Germline V CDR1 and CDR2: SGHNT, YENEEA. While unrecorded immune exposures were likely, the donors were nominally healthy when sampled. This TCR derives from a woman aged 55-75 years in good health and CMV-seropositive. What was sequenced was PBMCs. The V call is TRBV11-3, the J call TRBJ1-1; 11 positions match TRBD1. CDR3 loop: CASSFSSGTGGHTEAFF. In DNA form, the CDR3 reads TGTGCCAGCAGCTTCTCTTCCGGGACAGGGGGTCACACTGAAGCTTTCTTT.